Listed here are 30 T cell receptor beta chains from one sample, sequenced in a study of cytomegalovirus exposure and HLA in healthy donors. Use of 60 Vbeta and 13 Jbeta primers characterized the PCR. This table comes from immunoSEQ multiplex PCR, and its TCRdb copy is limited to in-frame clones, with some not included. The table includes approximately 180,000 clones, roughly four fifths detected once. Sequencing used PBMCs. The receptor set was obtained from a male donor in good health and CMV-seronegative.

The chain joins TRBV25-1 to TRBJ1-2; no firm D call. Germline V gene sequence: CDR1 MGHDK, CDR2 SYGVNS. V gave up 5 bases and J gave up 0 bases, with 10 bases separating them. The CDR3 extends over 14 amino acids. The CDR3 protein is CASSPRLSNYGYTF. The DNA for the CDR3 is TGTGCCAGCAGTCCGAGGTTGTCTAACTATGGCTACACCTTC.

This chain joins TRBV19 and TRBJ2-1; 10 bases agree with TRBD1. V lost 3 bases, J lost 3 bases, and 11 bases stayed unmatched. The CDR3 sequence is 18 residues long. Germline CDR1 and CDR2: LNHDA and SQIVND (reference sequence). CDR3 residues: CASSIRDRGRPLYNEQFF. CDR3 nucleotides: TGTGCCAGTAGTATTCGGGACAGGGGAAGACCACTCTACAATGAGCAGTTCTTC.

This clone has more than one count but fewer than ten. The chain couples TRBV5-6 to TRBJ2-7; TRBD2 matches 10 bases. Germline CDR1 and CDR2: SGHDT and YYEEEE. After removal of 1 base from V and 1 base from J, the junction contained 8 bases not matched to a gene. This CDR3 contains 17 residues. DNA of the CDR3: TGTGCCAGCAGCTTGTCCCTAGCGGGAGAATCTTCCTACGAGCAGTACTTC. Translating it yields CASSLSLAGESSYEQYF.

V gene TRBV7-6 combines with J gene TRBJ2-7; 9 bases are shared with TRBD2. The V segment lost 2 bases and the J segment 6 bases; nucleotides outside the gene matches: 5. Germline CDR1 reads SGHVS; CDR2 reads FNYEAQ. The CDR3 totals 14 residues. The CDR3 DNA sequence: TGTGCCAGCAGCTTATTGCTAGCGGGGCGCGAGCAGTACTTC. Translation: CASSLLLAGREQYF.

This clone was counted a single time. The DNA of the CDR3 is TGTGCCTCGACACGGATAGACGACACTGAAGCTTTCTTT. The encoded protein is CASTRIDDTEAFF. The chain couples TRBV30 to TRBJ1-1; D call uncertain. The ends were cut back, 7 bases at V and 3 bases at J, with 15 bases in the middle. The V gene's germline CDR1 is GTSNPN and CDR2 SVGIG (reference sequence). The CDR3 covers 13 residues.

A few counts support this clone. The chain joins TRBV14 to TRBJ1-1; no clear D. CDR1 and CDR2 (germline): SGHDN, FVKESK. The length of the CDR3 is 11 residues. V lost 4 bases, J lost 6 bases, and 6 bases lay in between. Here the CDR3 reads CASSPGSEAFF. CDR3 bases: TGTGCCAGCAGCCCCGGTTCTGAAGCTTTCTTT. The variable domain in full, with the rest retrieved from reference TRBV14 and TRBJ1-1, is EAGVTQFPSHSVIEKGQTVTLRCDPISGHDNLYWYRRVMGKEIKFLLHFVKESKQDESGMPNNRFLAERTGGTYSTLKVQPAELEDSGVYFCASSPGSEAFFGQGTRLTVV.

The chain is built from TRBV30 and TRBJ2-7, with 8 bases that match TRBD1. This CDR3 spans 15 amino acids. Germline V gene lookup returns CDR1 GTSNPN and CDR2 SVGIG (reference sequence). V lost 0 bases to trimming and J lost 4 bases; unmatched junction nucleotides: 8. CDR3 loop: CAWSVGRGPFYEQYF. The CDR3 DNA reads TGTGCCTGGAGTGTAGGCAGGGGGCCGTTTTACGAGCAGTACTTC. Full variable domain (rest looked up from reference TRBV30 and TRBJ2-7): SQTIHQWPATLVQPVGSPLSLECTVEGTSNPNLYWYRQAAGRGLQLLFYSVGIGQISSEVPQNLSASRPQDRQFILSSKKLLLSDSGFYLCAWSVGRGPFYEQYFGPGTRLTVT.

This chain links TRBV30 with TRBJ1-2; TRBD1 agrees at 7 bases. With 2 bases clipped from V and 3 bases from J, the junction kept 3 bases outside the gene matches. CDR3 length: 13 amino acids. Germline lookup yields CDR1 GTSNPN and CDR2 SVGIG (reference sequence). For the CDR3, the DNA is TGTGCCTGGAGTATCCAGGGGGACTATGGCTACACCTTC. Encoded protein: CAWSIQGDYGYTF.

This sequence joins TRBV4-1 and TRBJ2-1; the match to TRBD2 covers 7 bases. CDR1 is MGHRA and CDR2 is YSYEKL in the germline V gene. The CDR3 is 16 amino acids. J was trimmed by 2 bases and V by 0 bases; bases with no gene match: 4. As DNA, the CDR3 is TGCGCCAGCAGCCAAGATAGGCGGGAGACCTACAATGAGCAGTTCTTC. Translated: CASSQDRRETYNEQFF.

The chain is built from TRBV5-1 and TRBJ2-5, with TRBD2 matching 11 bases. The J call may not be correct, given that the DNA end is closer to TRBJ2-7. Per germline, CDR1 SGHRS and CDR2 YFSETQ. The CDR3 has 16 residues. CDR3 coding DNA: TGCGCCAGCAGCTTGGCCACTAGCGGGAGTCTCTACGAGCAGTACTTC. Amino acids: CASSLATSGSLYEQYF.

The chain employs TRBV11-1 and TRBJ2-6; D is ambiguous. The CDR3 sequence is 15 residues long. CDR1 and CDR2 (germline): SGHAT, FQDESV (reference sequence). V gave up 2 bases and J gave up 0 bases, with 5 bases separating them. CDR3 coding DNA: TGTGCCAGCAGCTTACGTAGCTCTGGGGCCAACGTCCTGACTTTC. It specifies CASSLRSSGANVLTF. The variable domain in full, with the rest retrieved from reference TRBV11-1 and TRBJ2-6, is EAEVAQSPRYKITEKSQAVAFWCDPISGHATLYWYRQILGQGPELLVQFQDESVVDDSQLPKDRFSAERLKGVDSTLKIQPAELGDSAMYLCASSLRSSGANVLTFGAGSRLTVL.

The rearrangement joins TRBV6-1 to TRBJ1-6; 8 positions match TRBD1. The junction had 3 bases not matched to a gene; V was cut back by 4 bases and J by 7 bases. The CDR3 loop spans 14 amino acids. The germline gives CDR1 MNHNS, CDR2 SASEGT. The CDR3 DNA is TGTGCCAGCAGTGTGACAGGGGTGAATTCACCCCTCCACTTT. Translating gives CASSVTGVNSPLHF.

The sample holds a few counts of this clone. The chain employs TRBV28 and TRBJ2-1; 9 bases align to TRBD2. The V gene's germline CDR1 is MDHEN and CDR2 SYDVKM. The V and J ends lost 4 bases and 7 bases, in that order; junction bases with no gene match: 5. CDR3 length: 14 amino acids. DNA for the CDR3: TGTGCCAGCAGTTCCGGGACTAGCATGAATGAGCAGTTCTTC. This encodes CASSSGTSMNEQFF.

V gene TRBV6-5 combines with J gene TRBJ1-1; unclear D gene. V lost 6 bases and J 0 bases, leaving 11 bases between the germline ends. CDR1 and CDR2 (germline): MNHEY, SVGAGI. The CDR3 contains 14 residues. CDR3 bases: TGTGCCAGCAGCCCTCAAACAGTGAACACTGAAGCTTTCTTT. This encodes CASSPQTVNTEAFF.

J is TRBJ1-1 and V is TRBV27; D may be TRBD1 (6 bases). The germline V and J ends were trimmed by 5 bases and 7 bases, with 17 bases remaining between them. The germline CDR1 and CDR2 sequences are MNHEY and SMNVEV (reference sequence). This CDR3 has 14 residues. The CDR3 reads CASSVEGGRGEAFF. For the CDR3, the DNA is TGTGCCAGCAGTGTGGAGGGGGGGCGAGGTGAAGCTTTCTTT.

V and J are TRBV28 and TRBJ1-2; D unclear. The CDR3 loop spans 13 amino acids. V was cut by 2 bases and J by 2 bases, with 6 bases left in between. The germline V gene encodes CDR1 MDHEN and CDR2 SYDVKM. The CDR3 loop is CASSLAGNYGYTF. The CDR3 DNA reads TGTGCCAGCAGTTTAGCCGGGAACTATGGCTACACCTTC.

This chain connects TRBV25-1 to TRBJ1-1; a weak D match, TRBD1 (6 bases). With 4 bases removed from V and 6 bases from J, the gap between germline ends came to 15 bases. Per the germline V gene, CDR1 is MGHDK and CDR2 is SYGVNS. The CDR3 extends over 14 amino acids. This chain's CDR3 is CASSVSTGSSEAFF. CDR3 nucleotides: TGTGCCAGCAGTGTTTCCACAGGGTCGTCTGAAGCTTTCTTT.

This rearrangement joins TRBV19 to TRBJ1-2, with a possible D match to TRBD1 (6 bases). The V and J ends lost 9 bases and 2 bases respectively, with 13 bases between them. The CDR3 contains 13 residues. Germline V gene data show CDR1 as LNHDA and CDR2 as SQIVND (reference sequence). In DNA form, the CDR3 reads TGTGCCAGCAATACAGGGACCAACTATGGCTACACCTTC. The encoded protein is CASNTGTNYGYTF.

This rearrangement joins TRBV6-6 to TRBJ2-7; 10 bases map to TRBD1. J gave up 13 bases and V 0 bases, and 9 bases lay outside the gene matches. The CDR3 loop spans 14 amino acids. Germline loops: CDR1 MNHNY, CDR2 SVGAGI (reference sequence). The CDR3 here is CASSYSRSGTGEYF. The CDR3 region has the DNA TGTGCCAGCAGTTACTCGAGATCCGGGACAGGGGAATACTTC.

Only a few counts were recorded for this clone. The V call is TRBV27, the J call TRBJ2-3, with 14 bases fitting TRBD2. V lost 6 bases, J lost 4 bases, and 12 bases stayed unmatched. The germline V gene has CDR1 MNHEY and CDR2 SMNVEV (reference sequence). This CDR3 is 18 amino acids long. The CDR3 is CASRRTSGGPRLSDTQYF. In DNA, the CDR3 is TGTGCCAGCAGACGGACTAGCGGGGGGCCACGTCTTTCAGATACGCAGTATTTT.

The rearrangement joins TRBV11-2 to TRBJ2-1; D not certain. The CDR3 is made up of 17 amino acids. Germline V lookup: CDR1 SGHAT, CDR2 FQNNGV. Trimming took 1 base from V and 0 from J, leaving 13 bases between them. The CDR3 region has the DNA TGTGCCAGCAGCTTAGGTGGTGCGGCGAGCTCCTACAATGAGCAGTTCTTC. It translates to CASSLGGAASSYNEQFF.

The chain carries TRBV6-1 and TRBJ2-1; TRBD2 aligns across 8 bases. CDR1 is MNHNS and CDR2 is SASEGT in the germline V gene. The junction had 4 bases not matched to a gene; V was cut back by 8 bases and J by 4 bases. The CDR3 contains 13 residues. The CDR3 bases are TGTGCCAGCCGGGGGGGGTATTACAATGAGCAGTTCTTC. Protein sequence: CASRGGYYNEQFF.

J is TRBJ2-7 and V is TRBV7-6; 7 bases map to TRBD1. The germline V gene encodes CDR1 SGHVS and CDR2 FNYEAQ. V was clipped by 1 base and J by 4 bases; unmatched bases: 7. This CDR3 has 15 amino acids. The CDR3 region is CASSLGTGVAYEQYF. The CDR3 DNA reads TGTGCCAGCAGCTTAGGGACAGGTGTAGCATACGAGCAGTACTTC.

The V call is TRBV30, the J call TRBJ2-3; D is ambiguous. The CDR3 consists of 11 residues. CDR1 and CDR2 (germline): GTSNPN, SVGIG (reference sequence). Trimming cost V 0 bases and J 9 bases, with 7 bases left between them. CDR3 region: CAWSVHPTQYF. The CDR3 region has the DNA TGTGCCTGGAGTGTACACCCCACGCAGTATTTT.

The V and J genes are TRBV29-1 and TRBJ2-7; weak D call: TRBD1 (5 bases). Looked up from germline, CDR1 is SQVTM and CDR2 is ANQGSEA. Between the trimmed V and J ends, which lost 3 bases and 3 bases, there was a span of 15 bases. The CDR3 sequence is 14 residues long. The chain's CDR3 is CSVEVPGNIYEQYF. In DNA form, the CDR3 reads TGCAGCGTTGAGGTCCCAGGGAATATCTACGAGCAGTACTTC.

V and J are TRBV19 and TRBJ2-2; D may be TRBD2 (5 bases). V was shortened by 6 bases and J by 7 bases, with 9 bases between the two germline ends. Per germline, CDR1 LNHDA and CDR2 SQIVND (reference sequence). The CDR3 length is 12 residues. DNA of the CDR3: TGTGCCAGTAGGACACGGGACGGGGAGCTGTTTTTT. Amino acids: CASRTRDGELFF.

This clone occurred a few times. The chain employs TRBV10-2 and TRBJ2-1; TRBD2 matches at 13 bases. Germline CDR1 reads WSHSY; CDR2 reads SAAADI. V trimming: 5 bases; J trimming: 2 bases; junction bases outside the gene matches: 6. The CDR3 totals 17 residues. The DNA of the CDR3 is TGCGCCAGCAGTCAAGGACTAGCGGGAGTACCCTACAATGAGCAGTTCTTC. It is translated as CASSQGLAGVPYNEQFF.

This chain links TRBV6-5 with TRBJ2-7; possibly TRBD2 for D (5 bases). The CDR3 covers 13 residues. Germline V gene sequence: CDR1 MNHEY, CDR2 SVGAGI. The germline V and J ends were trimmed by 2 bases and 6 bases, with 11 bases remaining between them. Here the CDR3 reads CASSYQLASEQYF. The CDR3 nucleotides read TGTGCCAGCAGTTACCAGCTAGCCTCCGAGCAGTACTTC.

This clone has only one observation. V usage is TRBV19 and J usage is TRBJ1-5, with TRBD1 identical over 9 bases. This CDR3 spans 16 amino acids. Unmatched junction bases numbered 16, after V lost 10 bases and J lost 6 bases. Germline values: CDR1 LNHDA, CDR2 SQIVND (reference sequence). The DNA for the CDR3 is TGTGCCACCTCGAATTCGGACAGGGGCCCCCGTCAGCCCCAGCATTTT. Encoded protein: CATSNSDRGPRQPQHF. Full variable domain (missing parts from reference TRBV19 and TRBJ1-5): DGGITQSPKYLFRKEGQNVTLSCEQNLNHDAMYWYRQDPGQGLRLIYYSQIVNDFQKGDIAEGYSVSREKKESFPLTVTSAQKNPTAFYLCATSNSDRGPRQPQHFGDGTRLSIL.

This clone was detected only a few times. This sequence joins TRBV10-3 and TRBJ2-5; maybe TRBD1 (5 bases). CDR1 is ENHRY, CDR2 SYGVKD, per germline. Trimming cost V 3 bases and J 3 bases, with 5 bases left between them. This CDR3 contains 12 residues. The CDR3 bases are TGTGCCATCAGTGACAGGGAAGAGACCCAGTACTTC. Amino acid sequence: CAISDREETQYF.